This T cell receptor beta chain was sequenced for a study of T cells after posttransplantation cyclophosphamide. Regarding the study as a whole: Tissue-infiltrating T cells from skin or gut overlapped little with blood T cells.

The related graft donor's blood sample was taken on the day of bone marrow donation. CDR3 length: 18 residues. From germline, CDR1 is SGHTA and CDR2 FQGNSA. Trimming at V came to 5 bases and at J to 0 bases, leaving 14 bases not matched to a gene. This clone showed up many times. Its antigen remains unidentified. Some clones are missing from TCRdb's copy, which holds only in-frame ones; the method was immunoSEQ multiplex PCR. The sample counts tens of thousands of clones, none seen once; the ten largest own 2.5% to 3%. Sequencing input: PBMCs. The rearrangement uses TRBV7-2 and TRBJ2-7; 9 nucleotides align to TRBD1. The receptor was derived from a woman aged 60 to 75 in good health, CMV-negative, and a related stem cell transplant donor. CDR3 amino acids: CASSHKDRGRISSYEQYF. The CDR3 DNA reads as TGTGCCAGCAGCCATAAGGACAGGGGACGTATAAGCTCCTACGAGCAGTACTTC.